The T cell receptor beta chain under discussion was sequenced for a study of regulatory T cells in long-lasting Graves disease. Whole-study context: Patients with persistent Graves' disease had over 5 years of antithyroid drugs and persistent TSH receptor antibodies.

Germline CDR1 and CDR2: MNHNS and SASEGT. The V end lost 3 bases, the J end lost 10 bases, and 16 bases lay between the germline ends. This CDR3 is 13 amino acids long. In building TCR beta libraries, iRepertoire HTBI primers were used together with Arm-PCR of CDR3 regions. How the authors handled the data: Identification yielded 55 to 75 TRBV and 13 to 15 TRBJ segments across samples. TCRdb re-derived calls from the multiplex PCR reads in MiXCR, one entry per CDR3 protein. The V and J calls come from TCRdb's annotation, not from the publication. The data contain roughly 470,000 distinct CDR3 sequences, roughly 20% of them singletons. The sample's time point: persistent/refractory GD, antithyroid drugs over 5 years with positive TRAb. Preparation of the TCR library used RNA extracted from PBMCs. In its sample, this clonotype was seen many times.

The chain has TRBV6-1 and TRBJ2-7; TRBD2 is a possible D gene (6 bases). The TCR sequence derives from a female donor with Graves disease. This material consisted of peripheral blood mononuclear cells (PBMCs), taken when the disease was refractory, from a patient treated with antithyroid drugs. CDR3: CASSDLPPGEQYF. CDR3 DNA sequence: TGTGCCAGCAGTGACCTGCCCCCGGGGGAACAGTACTTC.